The 4 T cell receptor beta chains given below trace back to one sample, sequenced in a study of identical twins. TCRdb independently ran MiXCR on the 5' RACE reads; one entry per CDR3 protein. The sample carries around 680,000 distinct CDR3 sequences, approximately 9% recorded once. The data also belong to a second study, concerning yellow fever vaccine responses in identical twins.

Sequenced input: PBMCs. Receptor source: a woman under 30 in good health.

The table lists this clonotype with a few counts. The J gene is TRBJ2-7, the V gene TRBV3-1; no firm D call. This CDR3 contains 12 residues. Per the germline V gene, CDR1 is LGHDT and CDR2 is YNNKEL (reference sequence). Trimming cost V 5 bases and J 3 bases, with 8 bases left between them. The CDR3 spells CASSKRGYEQYF. The CDR3 coding sequence is TGTGCCAGCAGCAAAAGAGGCTACGAGCAGTACTTC.

Details on this clonotype: Sequence at one end of the junction differs from germline and may be a read error. The CDR3 loop reads CASSVTGTISYGQYF. CDR3 nucleotide sequence: TGTGCCAGCAGCGTAACGGGAACTATCTCCTACGGGCAGTACTTC. The V and J genes are TRBV9 and TRBJ2-7; D is possibly TRBD2 (5 bases). This CDR3 has 15 residues. The germline V gene has CDR1 SGDLS and CDR2 YYNGEE. Full variable domain (missing parts from reference TRBV9 and TRBJ2-7): DSGVTQTPKHLITATGQRVTLRCSPRSGDLSVYWYQQSLDQGLQFLIQYYNGEERAKGNILERFSAQQFPDLHSELNLSSLELGDSALYFCASSVTGTISYGQYFGPGTRLTVT.

CDR3 protein: CATSGSGRSSYEQYF. CDR3 DNA sequence: TGTGCCACCAGCGGTAGCGGGAGGAGCTCCTACGAGCAGTACTTC. This chain uses TRBV15 with TRBJ2-7, with 10 bases lining up with TRBD2. The germline V gene has CDR1 LNHNV and CDR2 YYDKDF (reference sequence). J gave up 0 bases and V 5 bases, and 4 bases lay outside the gene matches. The CDR3 length is 15 residues.

In its sample, this clonotype was seen many times. The genes are TRBV7-6 and TRBJ2-7; D is uncertain. Germline assignment: CDR1 SGHVS and CDR2 FNYEAQ. The germline V and J ends were trimmed by 1 base and 2 bases, with 9 bases remaining between them. The CDR3 is made up of 14 amino acids. The CDR3, as DNA: TGTGCCAGCAGCTTAGAAGGTCCCCCCTACGAGCAGTACTTC. The encoded protein is CASSLEGPPYEQYF.